These 9 T cell receptor beta chains were sequenced from one sample in a study of shared clonotypes between healthy human individuals. Assay used: immunoSEQ multiplex PCR; TCRdb lists only in-frame clones, some missing. The sample contains millions of clones, approximately 93% of which appear only once. The sample comprised naive CD4+ T cells from PBMCs. Described subset: CD45RA+ positively selected. These receptors all come from a man between 18 and 35 years old in good health. Some clones in this sample may be carry-over from other donors' samples.

This CDR3 is CASSLGGQVSYEQYF. CDR3 sequence (DNA): TGCGCCAGCAGCTTGGGGGGACAGGTCTCCTACGAGCAGTACTTC. The V and J genes are TRBV5-1 and TRBJ2-7; the match to TRBD1 covers 8 bases. The CDR3 sequence is 15 residues long. Trimming took 0 bases from V and 0 from J; bases not matched to a gene: 2. From germline, CDR1 is SGHRS and CDR2 YFSETQ.

The rearrangement uses TRBV4-3 and TRBJ2-4; D remains ambiguous. Germline CDR1 reads LGHNA; CDR2 reads YSLEER. The CDR3 contains 14 residues. With 3 bases removed from V and 8 bases from J, the gap between germline ends came to 14 bases. As DNA, the CDR3 is TGCGCCAGCAGCCAGCAGACGGTTGCGGACATTCAGTACTTC. This sequence encodes CASSQQTVADIQYF.

The V gene is TRBV9, the J gene TRBJ2-7, with D possibly being TRBD1 (5 bases). Germline assignment: CDR1 SGDLS and CDR2 YYNGEE. V dropped 4 bases and J dropped 0 bases, with 11 bases sitting between them. The CDR3 is 14 residues long. The CDR3 is CASSLQALSYEQYF. The CDR3 nucleotides read TGTGCCAGCAGCCTACAGGCGCTCTCCTACGAGCAGTACTTC.

The chain couples TRBV15 to TRBJ1-2; no clear D. Trimming took 0 bases from V and 5 from J, leaving 13 bases between them. The length of the CDR3 is 15 residues. In germline, CDR1 is LNHNV, CDR2 YYDKDF (reference sequence). CDR3 DNA sequence: TGTGCCACCAGCAGAGATTTGACAAGGTCTTATGGCTACACCTTC. Its translation is CATSRDLTRSYGYTF.

The chain has TRBV29-1 and TRBJ2-5, with TRBD2 matching 12 bases. This CDR3 has 15 amino acids. The germline V gene encodes CDR1 SQVTM and CDR2 ANQGSEA. V was pared by 2 bases and J by 4 bases, with 5 bases of the junction left unmatched. The CDR3, as DNA: TGCAGCGTTGAACTCCCTAGCGGGGGGGGAGAGACCCAGTACTTC. Amino acids: CSVELPSGGGETQYF. Full variable domain (remainder filled in from reference TRBV29-1 and TRBJ2-5): SAVISQKPSRDICQRGTSLTIQCQVDSQVTMMFWYRQQPGQSLTLIATANQGSEATYESGFVIDKFPISRPNLTFSTLTVSNMSPEDSSIYLCSVELPSGGGETQYFGPGTRLLVL.

The chain combines TRBV5-1 with TRBJ1-1; maybe TRBD1 (6 bases). The CDR3 is 15 residues long. V shed 2 bases and J shed 0 bases, with 11 bases lying between them. Germline V gene sequence: CDR1 SGHRS, CDR2 YFSETQ. The DNA of the CDR3 is TGCGCCAGCAGCTTCGGGACATTTGTGAACACTGAAGCTTTCTTT. Translating it yields CASSFGTFVNTEAFF. The full variable domain, with the rest looked up from reference TRBV5-1 and TRBJ1-1, is KAGVTQTPRYLIKTRGQQVTLSCSPISGHRSVSWYQQTPGQGLQFLFEYFSETQRNKGNFPGRFSGRQFSNSRSEMNVSTLELGDSALYLCASSFGTFVNTEAFFGQGTRLTVV.

In regard to this clone: Additional DNA sequences in this sample encode the identical CDR3. V and J are TRBV5-1 and TRBJ2-7, with D tentatively TRBD1 (7 bases). Germline V gene data show CDR1 as SGHRS and CDR2 as YFSETQ. Trimming cost V 4 bases and J 0 bases, with 14 bases left between them. This CDR3 contains 15 residues. DNA for the CDR3: TGCGCCAGCAGCCCGAGGGGGGACAGCTCCTACGAGCAGTACTTC. It specifies CASSPRGDSSYEQYF.

Points on this clone: Germline and junction disagree at one end, which may indicate a read error. Other DNA sequences of this sample code for an identical CDR3. The V call is TRBV29-1, the J call TRBJ2-3; tentatively, D is TRBD1 (7 bases). This CDR3 is built from 13 residues. Germline V CDR1 and CDR2: SQVTM, ANQGSEA. Written as DNA, the CDR3 is TGCAGCGCCGCAGGGGGGAGCACAGATACACAGTATTTT. It is translated as CSAAGGSTDTQYF.

This clone was counted a single time. The chain joins TRBV27 to TRBJ1-2; a possible D gene is TRBD1 (5 bases). CDR1 is MNHEY, CDR2 SMNVEV, per germline (reference sequence). The V gene lost 9 bases and the J gene lost 8 bases, with 19 bases spanning the gap. The CDR3 totals 13 residues. In DNA form, the CDR3 reads TGTGCCAGTCGAAGCTCCAGGGCGCGCGGCTACACCTTC. Protein sequence: CASRSSRARGYTF.